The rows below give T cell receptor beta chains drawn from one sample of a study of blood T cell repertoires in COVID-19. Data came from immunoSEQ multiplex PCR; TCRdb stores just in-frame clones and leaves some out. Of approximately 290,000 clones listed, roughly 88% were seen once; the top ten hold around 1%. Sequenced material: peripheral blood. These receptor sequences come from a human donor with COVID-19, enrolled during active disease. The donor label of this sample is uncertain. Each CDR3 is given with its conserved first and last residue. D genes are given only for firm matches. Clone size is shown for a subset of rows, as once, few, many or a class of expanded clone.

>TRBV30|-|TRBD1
CAWKAGGAFGYGYTF
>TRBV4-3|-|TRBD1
CASSQVLKPGQGNGYTF
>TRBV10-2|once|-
CASSESTGLNTEAFF
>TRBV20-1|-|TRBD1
CSASNRQGYYEQYF
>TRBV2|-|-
CASWGGRYGYTF
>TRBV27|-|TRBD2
CASGRASGRSSYNEQFF
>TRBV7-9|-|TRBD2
CASRASWAASGSGEQFF
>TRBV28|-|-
CASGELGNSYEQYF
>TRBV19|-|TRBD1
CASRPLSRDRNTGELFF
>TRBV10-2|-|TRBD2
CASSRAGGPYNEQFF
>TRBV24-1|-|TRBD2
CATSDPGLGDEQFF
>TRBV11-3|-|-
CASSLGQGGEAFF
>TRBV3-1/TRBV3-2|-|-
CASSPVLPANEKLFF
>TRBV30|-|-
CAWSVRDLSDYEQYF
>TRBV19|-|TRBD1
CASNHRDSGLGGLFF
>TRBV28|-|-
CASSIQQGLGYTF
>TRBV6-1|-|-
CASSELRGGNEKLFF
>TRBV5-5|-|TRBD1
CASSVGQGYTEAFF
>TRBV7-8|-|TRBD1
CASSLGVGVTGGIFYEQYF
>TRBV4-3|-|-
CASSQDQGRNTQYF
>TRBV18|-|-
CASSLRQAGNYGYTF
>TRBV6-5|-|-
CASSYSHSNQPQHF
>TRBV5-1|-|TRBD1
CASQEGGTGNTIYF